Shown below are 20 T cell receptor beta chains from a single sample sequenced in a study of shared clonotypes between healthy human individuals. TCRdb's copy holds only in-frame clones and misses some; the assay was immunoSEQ multiplex PCR. The data show about 770,000 clones, over 60% seen once. The sample consisted of memory CD4+ T cells sorted from blood. Subset denoted: CD45RA-negative fraction. The receptors were sampled from a young woman in good health.

The chain couples TRBV18 to TRBJ1-1, with 7 bases identical to TRBD1. V dropped 3 bases and J dropped 7; count of bases not matched to a gene: 8. CDR1 is KGHSH, CDR2 LQKENI, per germline. There are 14 residues in the CDR3. The DNA for the CDR3 is TGTGCCAGCTCACCCAGACAGGGTACTTATGAAGCTTTCTTT. Its translation: CASSPRQGTYEAFF.

J is TRBJ2-3 and V is TRBV19, with a weak D call TRBD1 (7 bases). The V gene's germline CDR1 is LNHDA and CDR2 SQIVND (reference sequence). The CDR3 runs to 13 residues. V was pared by 5 bases and J by 6 bases, with 12 bases between. CDR3: CASSQGDWDTQYF. CDR3 sequence (DNA): TGTGCCAGTAGTCAGGGGGACTGGGATACGCAGTATTTT.

The rearrangement uses TRBV9 and TRBJ2-1; TRBD2 is a possible D gene (5 bases). This CDR3 comprises 15 residues. V was shortened by 0 bases and J by 2 bases, with 9 bases between the two germline ends. The germline gives CDR1 SGDLS, CDR2 YYNGEE. The CDR3 here is CASSVDSGTYNEQFF. The DNA of the CDR3 is TGTGCCAGCAGCGTAGACAGCGGTACCTACAATGAGCAGTTCTTC. The whole variable domain, filled in from reference TRBV9 and TRBJ2-1, reads DSGVTQTPKHLITATGQRVTLRCSPRSGDLSVYWYQQSLDQGLQFLIQYYNGEERAKGNILERFSAQQFPDLHSELNLSSLELGDSALYFCASSVDSGTYNEQFFGPGTRLTVL.

The gene calls are TRBV11-2 and TRBJ2-1; 10 positions agree with TRBD2. The germline gives CDR1 SGHAT, CDR2 FQNNGV. The CDR3 consists of 17 residues. Trimming cost V 5 bases and J 0 bases; bases outside gene matches: 7. In DNA, the CDR3 is TGTGCCAGCAGCCCCAGGACTAGCGGCGTCTCCTACAATGAGCAGTTCTTC. Translation: CASSPRTSGVSYNEQFF.

The chain employs TRBV4-2 and TRBJ2-1; a weak D match, TRBD2 (6 bases). CDR3 length: 13 amino acids. Trimming cost V 6 bases and J 0 bases, with 6 bases left between them. CDR1 is LGHNA and CDR2 is YNFKEQ in the germline V gene. For the CDR3, the DNA is TGTGCCAGCAGGCGGGACTCCTACAATGAGCAGTTCTTC. Its translation: CASRRDSYNEQFF.

This chain uses TRBV7-9 with TRBJ2-2; TRBD2 matches at 13 bases. The length of the CDR3 is 16 residues. The ends lost 6 bases at V and 6 bases at J; junction bases unmatched: 7. CDR1 is SEHNR and CDR2 is FQNEAQ in the germline V gene (reference sequence). The CDR3 DNA reads TGTGCCAGCAGGGAACTAGCGGGAGGGCAGTCCGGGGAGCTGTTTTTT. This gives the protein CASRELAGGQSGELFF.

This clone occurred once. DNA of the CDR3: TGTGCCAGTAGTAGAACGATAACAGGGAGGCAGCCCCAGCATTTT. This codes for CASSRTITGRQPQHF. The rearrangement uses TRBV19 and TRBJ1-5; possible D gene TRBD1, 6 bases. V dropped 4 bases and J dropped 7 bases, with 17 bases sitting between them. Per the germline V gene, CDR1 is LNHDA and CDR2 is SQIVND (reference sequence). CDR3 length: 15 residues.

This clone has more than one count but fewer than ten. The chain has TRBV5-1 and TRBJ2-6, with D unclear. CDR1 is SGHRS, CDR2 YFSETQ, per germline. V was pared by 4 bases and J by 13 bases, with 15 bases between. This CDR3 spans 13 amino acids. CDR3 amino acids: CASSAEQARVLTF. CDR3 nucleotides: TGCGCCAGCAGCGCGGAGCAGGCCCGAGTCCTGACTTTC. The variable domain in full, with the rest retrieved from reference TRBV5-1 and TRBJ2-6, is KAGVTQTPRYLIKTRGQQVTLSCSPISGHRSVSWYQQTPGQGLQFLFEYFSETQRNKGNFPGRFSGRQFSNSRSEMNVSTLELGDSALYLCASSAEQARVLTFGAGSRLTVL.

Many counts were recorded for this clone. The chain combines TRBV18 with TRBJ1-2; D is unresolved. Germline CDR1 reads KGHSH; CDR2 reads LQKENI. The CDR3 has 15 amino acids. Trimming removed 4 bases from V and 4 bases from J, with 16 bases in between. CDR3 loop: CASSLTPTEGYGYTF. The CDR3 region has the DNA TGTGCCAGCTCACTGACCCCGACGGAGGGCTATGGCTACACCTTC.

The rearrangement joins TRBV11-2 to TRBJ2-1; D might be TRBD2 (5 bases). Trimming pared 5 bases from V and 9 bases from J, leaving 14 bases between. The CDR3 runs to 13 residues. CDR1 and CDR2 (germline): SGHAT, FQNNGV. The CDR3 sequence: CASSLRELVEQFF. CDR3 DNA sequence: TGTGCCAGCAGCCTGAGGGAACTAGTTGAGCAGTTCTTC.

The rearrangement joins TRBV29-1 to TRBJ1-1; no clear D gene. The germline CDR1 and CDR2 sequences are SQVTM and ANQGSEA. Trimming removed 8 bases from V and 0 bases from J, with 13 bases in between. The CDR3 contains 13 residues. In DNA, the CDR3 is TGCAGCTCGGGGAGCTTACTGAACACTGAAGCTTTCTTT. This encodes CSSGSLLNTEAFF.

Comment on this clone: This same CDR3 is encoded by further DNA sequences in the sample. This chain connects TRBV5-1 to TRBJ2-3, with TRBD2 identical over 11 bases. Germline V gene sequence: CDR1 SGHRS, CDR2 YFSETQ. The CDR3 covers 16 residues. Trimming at V came to 1 base and at J to 1 base, leaving 2 bases not matched to a gene. The CDR3, as DNA: TGCGCCAGCAGCTTGACTAGCGGGAGCGGCACAGATACGCAGTATTTT. Protein product: CASSLTSGSGTDTQYF.

On this clone: This sequence may be a read error, since a much larger clone differs from it by one base. The chain is built from TRBV4-2 and TRBJ1-5; D ambiguous. Trimming shortened V by 3 bases and J by 8 bases, and 11 bases separated the two germline ends. CDR3 length equals 13 residues. Germline assignment: CDR1 LGHNA and CDR2 YNFKEQ. Here the CDR3 DNA reads TGTGCCAGCAGCCACAAACCCCTAGAGCCCCAGCATTTT. This sequence encodes CASSHKPLEPQHF.

The chain combines TRBV6-5 with TRBJ1-1, with D possibly being TRBD1 (6 bases). The germline V gene has CDR1 MNHEY and CDR2 SVGAGI. This CDR3 comprises 14 residues. Between the trimmed V and J ends, which lost 7 bases and 11 bases, there was a span of 23 bases. CDR3 protein: CASTTDTGMWSAFF. The CDR3 region has the DNA TGTGCCAGCACCACAGATACAGGGATGTGGTCGGCTTTCTTT.

The chain combines TRBV7-6 with TRBJ1-5; weak D call: TRBD1 (6 bases). Trimming removed 1 base from V and 7 bases from J, with 14 bases in between. The CDR3 runs to 15 residues. Germline V gives CDR1 SGHVS, CDR2 FNYEAQ. DNA for the CDR3: TGTGCCAGCAGCTTAGGAGGGGGGAAGGGGCAGCCCCAGCATTTT. This codes for CASSLGGGKGQPQHF.

This sequence joins TRBV7-2 and TRBJ2-6; D is undetermined. This CDR3 is 14 amino acids long. Looked up from germline, CDR1 is SGHTA and CDR2 is FQGNSA. Trimming stripped 11 bases from V and 1 base from J, with 12 bases between. The CDR3 bases are TGTGCCCTCCCGTCCGGTTCTGGGGCCAACGTCCTGACTTTC. This gives the protein CALPSGSGANVLTF.

This chain uses TRBV28 with TRBJ1-5; TRBD1 matches 8 bases. J lost 5 bases, V lost 6 bases, and 12 bases had no gene match. The length of the CDR3 is 16 residues. The germline gives CDR1 MDHEN, CDR2 SYDVKM. The CDR3 loop is CASRWTGSMKYQPQHF. CDR3 coding DNA: TGTGCCAGCAGATGGACAGGGTCGATGAAATATCAGCCCCAGCATTTT.

This clone was seen only a few times. The same CDR3 also results from other DNA sequences found in this sample. V usage is TRBV18 and J usage is TRBJ1-1, with no clear D. This CDR3 is built from 14 residues. The V end was cut by 3 bases, the J end by 2 bases, with 10 bases between. The V gene's germline CDR1 is KGHSH and CDR2 LQKENI. The CDR3: CASSPAGRNTEAFF. DNA of the CDR3: TGTGCCAGCTCACCGGCAGGCCGTAACACTGAAGCTTTCTTT. The variable domain in full, with the rest retrieved from reference TRBV18 and TRBJ1-1, is NAGVMQNPRHLVRRRGQEARLRCSPMKGHSHVYWYRQLPEEGLKFMVYLQKENIIDESGMPKERFSAEFPKEGPSILRIQQVVRGDSAAYFCASSPAGRNTEAFFGQGTRLTVV.

This clone showed up just a few times. This same CDR3 is encoded by further DNA sequences in the sample. V usage is TRBV18 and J usage is TRBJ2-3; D unresolved. The CDR3 totals 13 residues. CDR1 is KGHSH and CDR2 is LQKENI in the germline V gene. The ends were cut back, 2 bases at V and 2 bases at J, with 5 bases in the middle. CDR3 sequence (DNA): TGTGCCAGCTCACCAGAAGTCACAGATACGCAGTATTTT. It yields the protein CASSPEVTDTQYF.

This chain joins TRBV9 and TRBJ2-7; perhaps TRBD2 as D (5 bases). The CDR3 contains 15 residues. Germline lookup yields CDR1 SGDLS and CDR2 YYNGEE. V dropped 0 bases and J dropped 0 bases, with 10 bases sitting between them. CDR3 DNA sequence: TGTGCCAGCAGCGTAGTGGCGGGCTCCTCCTACGAGCAGTACTTC. It translates to CASSVVAGSSYEQYF.